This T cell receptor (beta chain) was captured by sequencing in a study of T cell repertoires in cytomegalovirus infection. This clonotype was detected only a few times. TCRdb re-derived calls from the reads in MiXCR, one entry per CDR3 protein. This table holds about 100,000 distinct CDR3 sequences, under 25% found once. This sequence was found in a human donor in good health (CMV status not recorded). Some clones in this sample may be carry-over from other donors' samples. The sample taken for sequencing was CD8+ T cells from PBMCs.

In nucleotides, the CDR3 is TGTGCCAGCAGCTTTCAAGGAAATGAGCAGTTCTTC. Amino acid sequence: CASSFQGNEQFF. The chain uses TRBV7-9 and TRBJ2-1; no definite D call. The germline V and J ends were trimmed by 3 bases and 7 bases, with 7 bases remaining between them. In germline, CDR1 is SEHNR, CDR2 FQNEAQ (reference sequence). The CDR3 spans 12 residues.